This entry concerns a single T cell receptor beta chain. Unmatched junction bases numbered 11, after V lost 11 bases and J lost 6 bases. The V gene's germline CDR1 is MNHNY and CDR2 SVGAGI (reference sequence). The CDR3 consists of 13 residues. Clones were sequenced by immunoSEQ multiplex PCR, and TCRdb holds only the in-frame ones, with some missing. This table holds 35,000 to 55,000 clones, around 93% found once. This specimen comes from a study of graft-versus-host responses after intestinal transplantation. The sequence was collected from a human patient who received an intestinal transplant, so some T cells may come from the graft donor. The starting material was PBMCs, obtained about 800 days after a first intestinal transplant, on the day of a second. The genes are TRBV6-6 and TRBJ2-7; 9 bases match TRBD1. Written as DNA, the CDR3 is TGTGCCTGTCGCTCGGGACAGGGTGGCGAGCAGTACTTC. It specifies CACRSGQGGEQYF.